The T cell receptor (beta chain) described here comes from a study of Ad26.COV2.S vaccination and SARS-CoV-2 variants. About the study: Dosing was one shot or two shots 56 days apart.

Treatment defined: some 20 received Ad26.COV2.S at low or high dose, single or two shots; about five received placebo; per-sample allocation not given. Specimens were obtained on day 63 following the first vaccine or placebo injection. The donor's status was that of an adult aged 18-55 years in Boston. The CDR3 is 14 amino acids. CDR1 is SNHLY, CDR2 FYNNEI, per germline. Trimming pared 7 bases from V and 2 bases from J, leaving 11 bases between. The assay was immunoSEQ multiplex PCR, and TCRdb's table has in-frame clones only and misses some. This sample has approximately 500,000 clones, with around 88% found just once.

This clonotype originated in a person between 18 and 65 years old who received the Ad26.COV2.S COVID-19 vaccine or a placebo. The sample here was peripheral blood, taken in a trial of Ad26.COV2.S vaccine versus placebo. The chain recombines TRBV2 with TRBJ2-2; D is possibly TRBD1 or TRBD2 (5 bases each). The CDR3 region is CASKRDGNTGELFF. The CDR3, as DNA: TGTGCCAGCAAGAGGGACGGAAACACCGGGGAGCTGTTTTTT. Full variable domain (remainder filled in from reference TRBV2 and TRBJ2-2): EPEVTQTPSHQVTQMGQEVILRCVPISNHLYFYWYRQILGQKVEFLVSFYNNEISEKSEIFDDQFSVERPDGSNFTLKIRSTKLEDSAMYFCASKRDGNTGELFFGEGSRLTVL.